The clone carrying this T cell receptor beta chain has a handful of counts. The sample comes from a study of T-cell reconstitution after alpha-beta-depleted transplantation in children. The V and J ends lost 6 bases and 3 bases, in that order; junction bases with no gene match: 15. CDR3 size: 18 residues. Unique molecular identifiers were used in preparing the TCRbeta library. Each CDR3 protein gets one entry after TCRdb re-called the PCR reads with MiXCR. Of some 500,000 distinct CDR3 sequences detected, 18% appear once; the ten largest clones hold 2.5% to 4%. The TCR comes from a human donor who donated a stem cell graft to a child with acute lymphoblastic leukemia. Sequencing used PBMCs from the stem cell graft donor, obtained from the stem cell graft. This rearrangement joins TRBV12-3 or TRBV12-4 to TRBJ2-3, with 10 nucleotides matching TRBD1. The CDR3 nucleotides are TGTGCCAGCAGCATGATTATTCCCGACAGGGGGCGAACAGATACGCAGTATTTT. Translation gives CASSMIIPDRGRTDTQYF.